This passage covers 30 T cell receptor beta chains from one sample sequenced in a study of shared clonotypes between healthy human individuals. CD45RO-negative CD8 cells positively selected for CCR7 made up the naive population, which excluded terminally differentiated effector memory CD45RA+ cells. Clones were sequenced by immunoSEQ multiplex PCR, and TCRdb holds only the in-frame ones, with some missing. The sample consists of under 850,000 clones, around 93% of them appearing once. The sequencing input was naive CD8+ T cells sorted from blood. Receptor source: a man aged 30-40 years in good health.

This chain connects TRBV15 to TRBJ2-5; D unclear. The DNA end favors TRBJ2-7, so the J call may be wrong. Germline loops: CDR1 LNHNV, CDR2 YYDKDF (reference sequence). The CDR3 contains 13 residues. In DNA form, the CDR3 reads TGTGCCACCAGCAGAGATCGGTCCTACGAGCAGTACTTC. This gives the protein CATSRDRSYEQYF.

The CDR3 spells CASSLAAVSSYEQYF. For the CDR3, the DNA is TGTGCCAGCAGCTTAGCGGCGGTGAGCTCCTACGAGCAGTACTTC. The chain is built from TRBV11-2 and TRBJ2-7; D not resolved. The germline gives CDR1 SGHAT, CDR2 FQNNGV. With 1 base removed from V and 0 bases from J, the gap between germline ends came to 10 bases. This CDR3 is 15 amino acids long.

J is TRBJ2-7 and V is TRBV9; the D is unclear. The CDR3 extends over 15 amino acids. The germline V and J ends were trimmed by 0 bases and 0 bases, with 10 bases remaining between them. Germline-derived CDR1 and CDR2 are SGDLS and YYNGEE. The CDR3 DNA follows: TGTGCCAGCAGCGTAGTACGAGGACCCTCCTACGAGCAGTACTTC. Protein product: CASSVVRGPSYEQYF.

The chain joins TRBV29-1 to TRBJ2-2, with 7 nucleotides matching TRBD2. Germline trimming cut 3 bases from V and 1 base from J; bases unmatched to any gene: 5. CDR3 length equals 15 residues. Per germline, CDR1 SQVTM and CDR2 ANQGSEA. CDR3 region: CSVDGGGMNTGELFF. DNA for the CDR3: TGCAGCGTTGATGGGGGAGGGATGAACACCGGGGAGCTGTTTTTT.

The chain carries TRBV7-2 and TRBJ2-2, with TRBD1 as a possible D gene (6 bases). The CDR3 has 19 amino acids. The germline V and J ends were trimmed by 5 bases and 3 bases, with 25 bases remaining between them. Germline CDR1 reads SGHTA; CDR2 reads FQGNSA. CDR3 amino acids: CASSKGPGHGVRDTGELFF. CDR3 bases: TGTGCCAGCAGCAAAGGCCCGGGACACGGGGTTAGGGACACCGGGGAGCTGTTTTTT.

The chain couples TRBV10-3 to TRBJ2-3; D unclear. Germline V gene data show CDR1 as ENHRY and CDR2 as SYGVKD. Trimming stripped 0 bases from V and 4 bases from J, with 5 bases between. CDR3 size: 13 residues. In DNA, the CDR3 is TGTGCCATCAGTGAGTCTATGTCAGATACGCAGTATTTT. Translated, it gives CAISESMSDTQYF.

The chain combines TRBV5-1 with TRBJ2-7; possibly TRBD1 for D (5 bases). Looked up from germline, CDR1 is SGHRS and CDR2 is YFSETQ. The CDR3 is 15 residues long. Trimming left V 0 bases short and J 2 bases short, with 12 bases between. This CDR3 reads CASSLGQGFTYEQYF. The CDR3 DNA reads TGCGCCAGCAGCTTGGGGCAGGGCTTCACCTACGAGCAGTACTTC.

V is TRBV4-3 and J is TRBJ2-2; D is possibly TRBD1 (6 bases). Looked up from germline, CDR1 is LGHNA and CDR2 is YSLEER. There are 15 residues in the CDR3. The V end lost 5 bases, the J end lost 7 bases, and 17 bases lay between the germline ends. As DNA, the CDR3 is TGCGCCAGCAGCGAACGGACAGACCTCAGCGGGGAGCTGTTTTTT. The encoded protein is CASSERTDLSGELFF.

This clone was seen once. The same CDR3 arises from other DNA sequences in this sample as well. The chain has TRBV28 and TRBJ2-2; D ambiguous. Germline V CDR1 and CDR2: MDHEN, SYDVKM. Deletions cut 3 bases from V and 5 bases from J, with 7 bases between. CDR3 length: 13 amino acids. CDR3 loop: CASSFRPTGELFF. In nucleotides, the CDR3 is TGTGCCAGCAGTTTCAGACCTACCGGGGAGCTGTTTTTT.

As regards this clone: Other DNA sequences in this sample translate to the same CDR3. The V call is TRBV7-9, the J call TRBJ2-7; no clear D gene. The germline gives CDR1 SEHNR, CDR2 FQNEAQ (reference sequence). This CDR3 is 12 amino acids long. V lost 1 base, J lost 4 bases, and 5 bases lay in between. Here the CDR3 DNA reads TGTGCCAGCAGCTTAGTAGTGTACGAGCAGTACTTC. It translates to CASSLVVYEQYF.

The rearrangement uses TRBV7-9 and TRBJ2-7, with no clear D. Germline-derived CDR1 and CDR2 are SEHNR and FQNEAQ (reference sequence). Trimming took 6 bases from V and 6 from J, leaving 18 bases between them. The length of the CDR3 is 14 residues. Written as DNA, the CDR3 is TGTGCCAGCAGTCTCCCCGGCCCACTCTCCGAGCAGTACTTC. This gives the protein CASSLPGPLSEQYF.

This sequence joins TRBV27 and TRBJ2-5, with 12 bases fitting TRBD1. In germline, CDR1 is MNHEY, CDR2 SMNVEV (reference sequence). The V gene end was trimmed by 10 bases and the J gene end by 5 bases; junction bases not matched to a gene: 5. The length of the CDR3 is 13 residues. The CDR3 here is CATGTGGRETQYF. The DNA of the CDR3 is TGTGCCACCGGGACAGGGGGCAGGGAGACCCAGTACTTC.

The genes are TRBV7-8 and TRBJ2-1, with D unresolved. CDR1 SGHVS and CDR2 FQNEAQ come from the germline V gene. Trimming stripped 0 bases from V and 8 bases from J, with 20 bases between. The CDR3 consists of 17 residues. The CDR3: CASSLALLVGVGHEQFF. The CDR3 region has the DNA TGTGCCAGCAGCTTAGCTCTCCTAGTGGGTGTGGGTCATGAGCAGTTCTTC.

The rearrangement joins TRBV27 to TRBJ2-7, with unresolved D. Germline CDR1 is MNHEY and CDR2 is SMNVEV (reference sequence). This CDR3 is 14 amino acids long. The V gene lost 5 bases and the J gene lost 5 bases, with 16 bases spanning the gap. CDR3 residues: CASSRPKALNEQYF. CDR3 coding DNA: TGTGCCAGCAGTCGCCCTAAGGCGTTGAACGAGCAGTACTTC.

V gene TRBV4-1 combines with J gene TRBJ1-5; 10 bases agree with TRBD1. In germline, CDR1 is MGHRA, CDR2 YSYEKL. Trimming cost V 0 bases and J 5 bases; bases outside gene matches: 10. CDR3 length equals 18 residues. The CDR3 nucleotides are TGCGCCAGCAGCCAAGAAACGGGACAGGGGCAGTCTTATCAGCCCCAGCATTTT. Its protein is CASSQETGQGQSYQPQHF.

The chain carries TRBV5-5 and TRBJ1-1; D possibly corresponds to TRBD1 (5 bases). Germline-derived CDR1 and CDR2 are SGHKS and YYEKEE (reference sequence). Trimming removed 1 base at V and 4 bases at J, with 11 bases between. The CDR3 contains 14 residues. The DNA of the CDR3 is TGTGCCAGCAGCTTGCAGCGTAGGGGCACTGAAGCTTTCTTT. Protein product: CASSLQRRGTEAFF.

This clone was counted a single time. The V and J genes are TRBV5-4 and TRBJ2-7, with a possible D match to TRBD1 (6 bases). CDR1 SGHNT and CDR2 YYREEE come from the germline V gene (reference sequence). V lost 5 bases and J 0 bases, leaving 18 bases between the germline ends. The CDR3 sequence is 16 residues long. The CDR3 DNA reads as TGTGCCAGCAGTTTTGTTGGGGGCAGGAGCTCCTACGAGCAGTACTTC. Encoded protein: CASSFVGGRSSYEQYF.

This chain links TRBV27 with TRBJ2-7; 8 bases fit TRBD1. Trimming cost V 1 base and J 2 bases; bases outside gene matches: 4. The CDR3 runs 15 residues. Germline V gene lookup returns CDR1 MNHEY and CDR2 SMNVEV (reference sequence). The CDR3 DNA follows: TGTGCCAGCAGTTTATGGGGCAGGGGGCCCTACGAGCAGTACTTC. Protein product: CASSLWGRGPYEQYF.

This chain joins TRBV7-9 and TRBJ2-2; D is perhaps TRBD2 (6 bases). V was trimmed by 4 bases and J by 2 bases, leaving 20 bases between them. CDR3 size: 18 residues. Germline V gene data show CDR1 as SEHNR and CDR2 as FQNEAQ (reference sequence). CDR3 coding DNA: TGTGCCAGCAGCTCAACGAAAGTCAGCGGGCCAAACACCGGGGAGCTGTTTTTT. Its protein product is CASSSTKVSGPNTGELFF.

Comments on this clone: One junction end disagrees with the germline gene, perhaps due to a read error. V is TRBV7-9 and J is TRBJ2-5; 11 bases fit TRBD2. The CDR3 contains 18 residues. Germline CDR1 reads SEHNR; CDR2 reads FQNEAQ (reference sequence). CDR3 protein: CASTLPARSGRVGETQYF. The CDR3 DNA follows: TGTGCCAGCACCTTACCCGCGCGTAGCGGGAGGGTCGGGGAGACCCAGTACTTC. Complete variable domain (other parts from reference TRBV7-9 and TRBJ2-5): DTGVSQNPRHKITKRGQNVTFRCDPISEHNRLYWYRQTLGQGPEFLTYFQNEAQLEKSRLLSDRFSAERPKGSFSTLEIQRTEQGDSAMYLCASTLPARSGRVGETQYFGPGTRLLVL.

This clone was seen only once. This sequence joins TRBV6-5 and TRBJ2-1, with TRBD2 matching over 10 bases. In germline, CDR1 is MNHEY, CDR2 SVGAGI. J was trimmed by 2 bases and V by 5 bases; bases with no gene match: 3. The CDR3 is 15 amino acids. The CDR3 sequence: CASSPSGGPYNEQFF. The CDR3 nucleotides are TGTGCCAGCAGTCCTAGCGGGGGCCCCTACAATGAGCAGTTCTTC.

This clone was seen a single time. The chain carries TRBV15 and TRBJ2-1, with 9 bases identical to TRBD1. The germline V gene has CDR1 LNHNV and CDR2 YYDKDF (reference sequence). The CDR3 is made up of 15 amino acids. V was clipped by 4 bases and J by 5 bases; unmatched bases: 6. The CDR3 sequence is CATSTDRGSDNEQFF. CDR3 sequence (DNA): TGTGCCACCAGCACCGACAGGGGGAGTGACAATGAGCAGTTCTTC. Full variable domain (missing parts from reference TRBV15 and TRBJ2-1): DAMVIQNPRYQVTQFGKPVTLSCSQTLNHNVMYWYQQKSSQAPKLLFHYYDKDFNNEADTPDNFQSRRPNTSFCFLDIRSPGLGDTAMYLCATSTDRGSDNEQFFGPGTRLTVL.

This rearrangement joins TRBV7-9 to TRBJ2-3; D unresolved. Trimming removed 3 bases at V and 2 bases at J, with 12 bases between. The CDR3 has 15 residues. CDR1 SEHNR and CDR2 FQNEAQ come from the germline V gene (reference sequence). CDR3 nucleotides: TGTGCCAGCAGCTTTTGGCCGGAAGCCACAGATACGCAGTATTTT. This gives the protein CASSFWPEATDTQYF.

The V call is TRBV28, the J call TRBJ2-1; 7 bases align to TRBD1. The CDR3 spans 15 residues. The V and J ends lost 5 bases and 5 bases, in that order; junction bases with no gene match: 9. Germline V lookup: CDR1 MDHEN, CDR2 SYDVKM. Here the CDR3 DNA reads TGTGCCAGCAGTCAGCCGTGGACAGGCGACAATGAGCAGTTCTTC. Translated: CASSQPWTGDNEQFF.

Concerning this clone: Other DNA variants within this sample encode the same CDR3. DNA for the CDR3: TGTGCCAGCAGCCACACTTTCGGCCGGGACGCCGGGTCCTACGAGCAGTACTTC. Translating gives CASSHTFGRDAGSYEQYF. The genes are TRBV2 and TRBJ2-7; D possibly uses TRBD1 or TRBD2 (5 bases each). The V end lost 6 bases, the J end lost 1 base, and 25 bases lay between the germline ends. This CDR3 region has 18 residues. Germline V lookup: CDR1 SNHLY, CDR2 FYNNEI.

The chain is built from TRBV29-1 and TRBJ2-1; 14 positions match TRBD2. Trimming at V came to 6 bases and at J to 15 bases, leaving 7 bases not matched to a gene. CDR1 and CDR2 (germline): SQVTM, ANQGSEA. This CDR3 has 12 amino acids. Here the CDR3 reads CSVATSGRAGFF. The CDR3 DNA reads TGCAGCGTCGCGACTAGCGGGAGGGCCGGGTTCTTC.

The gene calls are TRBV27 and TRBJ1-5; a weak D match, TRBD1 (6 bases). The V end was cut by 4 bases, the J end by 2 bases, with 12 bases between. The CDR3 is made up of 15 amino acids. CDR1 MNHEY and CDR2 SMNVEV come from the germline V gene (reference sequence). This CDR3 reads CASSWGPGGNQPQHF. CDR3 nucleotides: TGTGCCAGCAGTTGGGGGCCGGGGGGCAATCAGCCCCAGCATTTT.

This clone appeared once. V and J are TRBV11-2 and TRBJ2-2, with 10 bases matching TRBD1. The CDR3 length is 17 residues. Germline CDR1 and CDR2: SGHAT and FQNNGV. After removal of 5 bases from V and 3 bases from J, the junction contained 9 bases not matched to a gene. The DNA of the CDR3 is TGTGCCAGCAGCAACCGGGACAGGGGTTTCGACACCGGGGAGCTGTTTTTT. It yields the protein CASSNRDRGFDTGELFF.

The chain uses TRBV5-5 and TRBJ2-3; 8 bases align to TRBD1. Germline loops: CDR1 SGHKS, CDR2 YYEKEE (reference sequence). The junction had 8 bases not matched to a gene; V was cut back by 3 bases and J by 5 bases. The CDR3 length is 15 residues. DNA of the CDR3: TGTGCCAGCAGCTGGGGACAGGCGGGCGAAGATACGCAGTATTTT. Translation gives CASSWGQAGEDTQYF.

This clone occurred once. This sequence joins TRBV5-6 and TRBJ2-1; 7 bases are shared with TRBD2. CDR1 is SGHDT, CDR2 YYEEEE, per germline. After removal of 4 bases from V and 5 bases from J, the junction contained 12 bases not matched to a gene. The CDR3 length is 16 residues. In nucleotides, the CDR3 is TGTGCCAGCAGCAAAAGGCGCCTAGCGGCTAACAATGAGCAGTTCTTC. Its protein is CASSKRRLAANNEQFF.